These T cell receptor beta chains were read from a single sample in a study of monozygotic twins with inflammatory bowel disease. TCRdb re-called the 5' RACE reads and shows each CDR3 protein once, DNA omitted. The specimen's table records under 350,000 distinct CDR3 sequences. The sequenced sample consisted of blood. These receptor sequences come from a human donor with ulcerative colitis or Crohn's disease, or a healthy co-twin of an affected twin (not recorded which). CDR3s include the opening cysteine and the closing phenylalanine or tryptophan. Fields, in order: CDR3 protein, J gene, V gene.

CSATWTGGGPDEQYF TRBJ2-7 TRBV20-1
CASRRDSGNTIYF TRBJ1-3 TRBV6-5
CALTGVGAGETQYF TRBJ2-5 TRBV7-7
CATSRDQGQGNEQYF TRBJ2-7 TRBV15
CASSQQVGNTEAFF TRBJ1-1 TRBV9
CASSLAPSSYEQYF TRBJ2-7 TRBV5-4
CASSISGGGPTYEQYF TRBJ2-7 TRBV19
CASSSTSTRQNTEAFF TRBJ1-1 TRBV5-1
CASNGRGYGYTF TRBJ1-2 TRBV6-5
CASSARGLPNTGELFF TRBJ2-2 TRBV9
CASSFTREAGELFF TRBJ2-2 TRBV7-9
CASSPTPPGQGTDTQYF TRBJ2-3 TRBV28
CASSPPLGKALGLFF TRBJ2-2 TRBV12-3/TRBV12-4
CASSPSGTAYYEQYF TRBJ2-7 TRBV4-2
CASRKGGQLDTQYF TRBJ2-3 TRBV25-1
CASSIEFGGNNEQFF TRBJ2-1 TRBV11-2
CASSKASGGGSYNEQFF TRBJ2-1 TRBV21-1
CASSKPAQGNTEAFF TRBJ1-1 TRBV5-1
CASSLVVVGVETQYF TRBJ2-5 TRBV7-9
CASSQDWARHYEQYF TRBJ2-7 TRBV14
CASSPGDGVNYGYTF TRBJ1-2 TRBV18
CATSERPNQPQHF TRBJ1-5 TRBV24-1
CASSATHWERNEQFF TRBJ2-1 TRBV19
CASSPLRGPDTQYF TRBJ2-3 TRBV18
CASSSPRVQETQYF TRBJ2-5 TRBV6-5
CAIAPTGTRHTGELFF TRBJ2-2 TRBV10-3
CASSKTILAVTYNEQFF TRBJ2-1 TRBV6-2/TRBV6-3